The 2 T cell receptor beta chains reported below all come from one sample, sequenced in a study of T-cell reconstitution after alpha-beta-depleted transplantation in children. Preparing the TCRbeta library involved the use of unique molecular identifiers. Each CDR3 protein is one row after TCRdb ran MiXCR on the PCR reads. The data show 530,000 or so distinct CDR3 sequences, over 25% seen once. The sample consisted of PBMCs, taken before TCRalphabeta/CD19-depleted stem cell transplant. Receptors were obtained from a boy in the first two years of life with Wiskott-Aldrich syndrome, due to receive a stem cell transplant.

The chain has TRBV20-1 and TRBJ2-2; 9 nucleotides align to TRBD1. Per the germline V gene, CDR1 is DFQATT and CDR2 is SNEGSKA (reference sequence). The CDR3 runs 17 residues. Unmatched junction bases numbered 5, after V lost 0 bases and J lost 0 bases. The CDR3 loop is CSARDARQGANTGELFF. The CDR3, as DNA: TGCAGTGCTAGAGACGCTAGACAGGGGGCGAACACCGGGGAGCTGTTTTTT.

V gene TRBV9 combines with J gene TRBJ2-2; D ambiguous. Germline V lookup: CDR1 SGDLS, CDR2 YYNGEE. V lost 0 bases and J lost 4, with 7 bases in between. There are 14 residues in the CDR3. CDR3 sequence: CASSVDPRTGELFF. CDR3 bases: TGTGCCAGCAGCGTAGATCCCCGCACCGGGGAGCTGTTTTTT.